Sequencing of this TCR beta chain was carried out in a study of a mutant IDH1 vaccine in newly diagnosed glioma. As for time point: baseline, week 1 (first vaccination visit). The treatment here: pre-vaccination baseline after standard-of-care therapy. Looked up from germline, CDR1 is SGHDN and CDR2 is FVKESK. This CDR3 region has 17 residues. The germline V and J ends were trimmed by 3 bases and 0 bases, with 17 bases remaining between them. The assay was immunoSEQ multiplex PCR, and TCRdb's table has in-frame clones only and misses some. The sample lists roughly 71,000 clones, about 86% seen once, with around 3% in the top ten.

This chain connects TRBV14 to TRBJ1-2; possibly TRBD1 for D (6 bases). The sequencing used PBMCs, collected from a glioma patient treated with radiotherapy, temozolomide or both. This TCR was sampled from a man in his thirties or forties with glioma. In DNA, the CDR3 is TGTGCCAGCAGCCACCGAACCGACAGGCCCGCTAACTATGGCTACACCTTC. It is translated as CASSHRTDRPANYGYTF.